This record covers a single TCR beta chain. Authors' analysis steps: The authors estimated nucleated cell counts from reference gene primer amplification. Clones were sequenced by immunoSEQ multiplex PCR, and TCRdb holds only the in-frame ones, with some missing. V and J calls and clone size are those listed in that table; D and trimming were worked out from the DNA. The profile covers about 210,000 clones, with 84% appearing a single time and 7.5% to 8% taken by the ten largest. The data were obtained in a study of blood T cell repertoires in COVID-19. Study at large: Material from acute and convalescent COVID-19 was sourced from the United States, Italy and Spain. T cells, B-cell-depleted T cells, or PBMCs provided the cDNA or gDNA that served as material.

CDR3 size: 14 residues. The V and J ends lost 6 bases and 5 bases, in that order; junction bases with no gene match: 8. CDR1 and CDR2 (germline): SEHNR, FQNEAQ (reference sequence). J is TRBJ1-1 and V is TRBV7-9, with 8 bases matching TRBD1. The source of this sequence is a woman aged 45-60 years with active or convalescent COVID-19. Sequencing used peripheral blood. CDR3 sequence: CASRPGQGDTEAFF. The CDR3 DNA sequence: TGTGCCAGCAGACCCGGACAGGGAGATACTGAAGCTTTCTTT.